This TCR beta chain was recorded in a study of early T cells in non-severe SARS-CoV-2 infection. About the study: RNA in bulk from unsorted whole blood was sequenced, and chains were unpaired.

The V and J ends lost 3 bases and 0 bases respectively, with 9 bases between them. Germline CDR1 is SEHNR and CDR2 is FQNEAQ (reference sequence). The CDR3 is 15 residues long. There are many counts of this clonotype. Antigen: not known. The TCR library protocol attached unique molecular identifiers to the individual cDNA molecules. TCRdb redid the calling of the 5' RACE reads with MiXCR, one entry per CDR3 protein. The table includes 100,000 or so distinct CDR3 sequences, less than 15% detected once. Overall study results and limits: Private and CD4 specificities were missed by VDJdb matching, skewed to anti-spike CD8.

The sequencing input was whole blood. The V call is TRBV7-9, the J call TRBJ2-1, with D possibly TRBD2 on 6 matching bases. The receptor was isolated from an adult who was a healthcare worker with PCR-confirmed SARS-CoV-2 infection or an uninfected control (not recorded which). The CDR3, as DNA: TGTGCCAGCAGCTTTGGCGGGACCTCCTACAATGAGCAGTTCTTC. Encoded protein: CASSFGGTSYNEQFF.